This T cell receptor beta chain was profiled in a study of Graves' ophthalmopathy and Graves' hyperthyroidism. This clonotype was seen many times. Per the germline V gene, CDR1 is MNHNS and CDR2 is SASEGT. CDR3 length equals 13 residues. V dropped 10 bases and J dropped 3 bases, with 13 bases sitting between them. CDR3 regions of TCR beta were amplified from RNA transcripts. First-round RT-PCR relied on HTBI primers, and a second-round multiplex PCR came next. Each CDR3 protein is one row after TCRdb ran MiXCR on the multiplex PCR reads. The sample has 400,000 or so distinct CDR3 sequences, over 15% seen once.

The sequence was collected from a young woman with stable Graves' hyperthyroidism. The specimen sequenced was peripheral blood. The chain employs TRBV6-1 and TRBJ1-5; D gene unclear. The CDR3 DNA follows: TGTGCCACCCAACGCTTGTCCAATCAGCCCCAGCATTTT. It specifies CATQRLSNQPQHF.